The T cell receptor (beta chain) under discussion was sequenced for a study of blood T cells in healthy people across ages. It was roughly 10 milliliters of peripheral blood that were drawn from each donor. Isolated per sample were at least 6 million PBMCs. Germline lookup yields CDR1 SGHTA and CDR2 FQGNSA. The ends lost 3 bases at V and 4 bases at J; junction bases unmatched: 8. The CDR3 is 16 amino acids. This clonotype was counted between two and nine times. Its specificity is not known. Points from the study as a whole: The study lacked donor CMV status, which possibly confounded expanded clonotype changes.

For the second PCR, which ran for about 7 to 11 cycles, a sample-barcoded 5' primer and a J-beta primer mix were used. Every single cDNA molecule received a tag from a template-switch adaptor with 12 random nucleotides. TCRdb ran MiXCR on the 5' RACE reads and lists one entry per CDR3 protein. Of about 1,500,000 distinct CDR3 sequences in the sample, 28% were seen once. Sample: blood. The genes are TRBV7-2 and TRBJ2-2, with 7 nucleotides matching TRBD2. This clonotype was obtained from a woman aged 25-40 years in good health. As DNA, the CDR3 is TGTGCCAGCAGCTTCCGCTCGCTAGCGGCCACCGGGGAGCTGTTTTTT. It encodes CASSFRSLAATGELFF.